Listed here are 26 T cell receptor beta chains from one sample, sequenced in a study of blood T cell repertoires in COVID-19. Profiled with immunoSEQ multiplex PCR; TCRdb holds only in-frame clones, not every one. The sample lists 180,000 or so clones, roughly 80% occurring once. The specimen was PBMCs or T cells enriched from blood (not recorded which). These receptors came from a man in his forties or fifties who had recovered from COVID-19.

The gene calls are TRBV7-2 and TRBJ2-1, with D possibly TRBD2 on 7 matching bases. Trimming shortened V by 1 base and J by 0 bases, and 13 bases separated the two germline ends. The germline CDR1 and CDR2 sequences are SGHTA and FQGNSA. The CDR3 consists of 17 residues. The CDR3 nucleotides read TGTGCCAGCAGCTTAGAGGGGGGGTGGAGCTCCTACAATGAGCAGTTCTTC. Translated, it gives CASSLEGGWSSYNEQFF.

This clone occurred once. The CDR3 DNA is TGTGCCAGCAGTGATCAGGGTTTTGTCTACGAGCAGTACTTC. This codes for CASSDQGFVYEQYF. The V and J genes are TRBV2 and TRBJ2-7, with a weak D call TRBD1 (5 bases). The germline V gene encodes CDR1 SNHLY and CDR2 FYNNEI. This CDR3 has 14 amino acids. Trimming removed 3 bases from V and 3 bases from J, with 12 bases in between. Combining the CDR3 with reference TRBV2 and TRBJ2-7 gives the whole variable domain EPEVTQTPSHQVTQMGQEVILRCVPISNHLYFYWYRQILGQKVEFLVSFYNNEISEKSEIFDDQFSVERPDGSNFTLKIRSTKLEDSAMYFCASSDQGFVYEQYFGPGTRLTVT.

In its sample, this clone was seen once. DNA of the CDR3: TGCGCCAGCAGCTTGGAAGGGACAGGGAATGGCTACACCTTC. It specifies CASSLEGTGNGYTF. The V call is TRBV5-1, the J call TRBJ1-2; 9 nucleotides align to TRBD1. The CDR3 consists of 14 residues. V dropped 0 bases and J dropped 6; count of bases not matched to a gene: 3. The germline gives CDR1 SGHRS, CDR2 YFSETQ.

On this clone: Other DNA sequences in this sample translate to the same CDR3. The rearrangement links TRBV5-1 to TRBJ1-1; D is uncertain. The CDR3 runs to 14 residues. Germline-derived CDR1 and CDR2 are SGHRS and YFSETQ. The ends were cut back, 0 bases at V and 1 base at J, with 7 bases in the middle. The CDR3, as DNA: TGCGCCAGCAGCTTGGGGGCAGCGAACACTGAAGCTTTCTTT. Translating gives CASSLGAANTEAFF.

This chain connects TRBV7-5 to TRBJ1-2; TRBD1 is taken as the D call from the table, unchecked against the DNA. TRBV7-5 is shown as a pseudogene. The CDR3 sequence is 18 residues long. CDR3 residues: CARSLEPAGQENNYGYTF. As DNA, the CDR3 is TGTGCCAGAAGCTTAGAACCGGCTGGACAGGAGAATAACTATGGCTACACCTTC.

This rearrangement joins TRBV30 to TRBJ1-1; perhaps TRBD1 as D (6 bases). CDR1 is GTSNPN, CDR2 SVGIG, per germline (reference sequence). This CDR3 is built from 15 residues. V lost 4 bases and J 2 bases, leaving 17 bases between the germline ends. The CDR3 here is CAWIPRGRGNTEAFF. CDR3 in DNA: TGTGCCTGGATTCCCCGCGGCAGGGGAAACACTGAAGCTTTCTTT.

The V call is TRBV4-3, the J call TRBJ2-7; 10 positions match TRBD1. V shed 1 base, J shed 2 bases, and the junction held 5 bases outside the gene matches. This CDR3 spans 16 amino acids. Germline lookup yields CDR1 LGHNA and CDR2 YSLEER. DNA of the CDR3: TGCGCCAGCAGCCAAGGGGGGACAGGGGTCCCCTACGAGCAGTACTTC. Translated: CASSQGGTGVPYEQYF.

The V and J genes are TRBV9 and TRBJ2-2; tentatively, D is TRBD2 (6 bases). The germline V gene encodes CDR1 SGDLS and CDR2 YYNGEE. The CDR3 sequence is 15 residues long. Deletions cut 3 bases from V and 4 bases from J, with 13 bases between. CDR3 residues: CASSGGDSRTGELFF. CDR3 DNA: TGTGCCAGCAGCGGGGGGGATTCTCGCACCGGGGAGCTGTTTTTT.

The rearrangement joins TRBV5-1 to TRBJ2-1; 8 nucleotides agree with TRBD1. Germline V gives CDR1 SGHRS, CDR2 YFSETQ. The CDR3 runs 19 residues. J was trimmed by 0 bases and V by 0 bases; bases with no gene match: 11. The CDR3 region is CASSLVAGGSTSSYNEQFF. The CDR3 DNA reads as TGCGCCAGCAGCTTGGTCGCAGGGGGCTCAACCAGCTCCTACAATGAGCAGTTCTTC.

The chain links TRBV2 to TRBJ1-6; TRBD1 aligns across 10 bases. V trimming: 5 bases; J trimming: 8 bases; junction bases outside the gene matches: 3. CDR1 SNHLY and CDR2 FYNNEI come from the germline V gene. CDR3 size: 14 residues. The CDR3 region is CASSRDRGHSPLHF. The CDR3, as DNA: TGTGCCAGCAGTAGGGACAGGGGCCATTCACCCCTCCACTTT.

The rearrangement links TRBV3-1 (or the pseudogene TRBV3-2) to TRBJ2-5; no clear D gene. Trimming removed 1 base at V and 6 bases at J, with 12 bases between. The CDR3 contains 14 residues. Germline V gene sequence: CDR1 LGHDT, CDR2 YNNKEL (reference sequence). The CDR3 DNA reads TGTGCCAGCAGCCAAGTGTCACAGCAGAAGACCCAGTACTTC. It specifies CASSQVSQQKTQYF.

The chain has TRBV7-8 and TRBJ1-1; D call uncertain. V dropped 1 base and J dropped 1 base, with 10 bases sitting between them. Germline loops: CDR1 SGHVS, CDR2 FQNEAQ. The CDR3 loop spans 15 amino acids. The CDR3 coding sequence is TGTGCCAGCAGCTTAGGTACCTTCGGGAACACTGAAGCTTTCTTT. Encoded protein: CASSLGTFGNTEAFF.

The chain joins TRBV5-4 to TRBJ2-5, with D perhaps matching TRBD2 (5 bases). V lost 6 bases, J lost 4 bases, and 16 bases lay in between. Germline assignment: CDR1 SGHNT and CDR2 YYREEE (reference sequence). This CDR3 has 14 residues. CDR3 nucleotides: TGTGCCAGCACTTCGACCCGGACTGGAGAGACCCAGTACTTC. Encoded protein: CASTSTRTGETQYF.

This clone came up once. The genes are TRBV5-1 and TRBJ1-6, with 10 bases lining up with TRBD1. There are 16 residues in the CDR3. CDR1 and CDR2 (germline): SGHRS, YFSETQ. Trimming took 3 bases from V and 4 from J; bases not matched to a gene: 4. The CDR3 protein is CASSSGTGEYNSPLHF. Here the CDR3 DNA reads TGCGCCAGCAGCTCGGGGACAGGGGAGTATAATTCACCCCTCCACTTT.

The V gene is TRBV2, the J gene TRBJ1-1; no definite D call. Germline V gene lookup returns CDR1 SNHLY and CDR2 FYNNEI. V was shortened by 0 bases and J by 0 bases, with 11 bases between the two germline ends. The CDR3 extends over 16 amino acids. CDR3 sequence: CASSEALPGMNTEAFF. For the CDR3, the DNA is TGTGCCAGCAGTGAAGCGCTTCCGGGTATGAACACTGAAGCTTTCTTT. Based on the CDR3 plus reference TRBV2 and TRBJ1-1, the full variable domain is EPEVTQTPSHQVTQMGQEVILRCVPISNHLYFYWYRQILGQKVEFLVSFYNNEISEKSEIFDDQFSVERPDGSNFTLKIRSTKLEDSAMYFCASSEALPGMNTEAFFGQGTRLTVV.

The chain is built from TRBV30 and TRBJ1-2; D may be TRBD1 (5 bases). The V end lost 6 bases, the J end lost 4 bases, and 9 bases lay between the germline ends. The CDR3 contains 11 residues. Germline CDR1 is GTSNPN and CDR2 is SVGIG (reference sequence). This chain's CDR3 is CACTGLYGYTF. The CDR3 DNA reads TGTGCCTGCACAGGCCTCTATGGCTACACCTTC.

The genes are TRBV5-1 and TRBJ2-3; 7 nucleotides agree with TRBD2. CDR1 is SGHRS, CDR2 YFSETQ, per germline. V lost 1 base to trimming and J lost 6 bases; unmatched junction nucleotides: 2. CDR3 length equals 13 residues. Written as DNA, the CDR3 is TGCGCCAGCAGCTTGTTCGGGGGGGATACGCAGTATTTT. This sequence encodes CASSLFGGDTQYF.

This chain connects TRBV5-1 to TRBJ2-3; TRBD2 matches 7 bases. This CDR3 has 16 amino acids. After removal of 0 bases from V and 3 bases from J, the junction contained 7 bases not matched to a gene. Germline CDR1 is SGHRS and CDR2 is YFSETQ. DNA of the CDR3: TGCGCCAGCAGCTTGGGACTAGCAAGTAGAACAGATACGCAGTATTTT. It specifies CASSLGLASRTDTQYF.

The V call is TRBV10-1, the J call TRBJ1-1; TRBD1 aligns across 10 bases. The CDR3 is made up of 17 amino acids. Per the germline V gene, CDR1 is WNHNN and CDR2 is SYGVQD (reference sequence). After removal of 4 bases from V and 4 bases from J, the junction contained 12 bases not matched to a gene. The CDR3 sequence is CASSASGTGALGTEAFF. DNA for the CDR3: TGCGCCAGCAGTGCTTCCGGGACAGGGGCTTTGGGCACTGAAGCTTTCTTT.

The CDR3 DNA sequence: TGTGCCAGCAGCTTAGCGGCAGGTATCTATGAGCAGTTCTTC. It is translated as CASSLAAGIYEQFF. The chain has TRBV7-9 and TRBJ2-1; D is unresolved. The CDR3 has 14 residues. V was pared by 0 bases and J by 8 bases, with 11 bases between. CDR1 is SEHNR and CDR2 is FQNEAQ in the germline V gene (reference sequence).

The rearrangement uses TRBV10-1 and TRBJ2-1; perhaps TRBD1 as D (5 bases). CDR1 and CDR2 from the germline V gene are WNHNN and SYGVQD (reference sequence). The CDR3 consists of 12 residues. Trimming cost V 6 bases and J 9 bases, with 12 bases left between them. The CDR3 reads CASSVRDGEQFF. The CDR3, as DNA: TGCGCCAGCAGCGTCAGGGATGGTGAGCAGTTCTTC.

The rearrangement uses TRBV4-3 and TRBJ1-6; tentative D call: TRBD1 (5 bases). The ends were cut back, 1 base at V and 8 bases at J, with 12 bases in the middle. The CDR3 has 15 residues. The germline V gene has CDR1 LGHNA and CDR2 YSLEER. Here the CDR3 reads CASSQGNTGYSPLHF. CDR3 DNA: TGCGCCAGCAGCCAAGGAAATACAGGATATTCACCCCTCCACTTT.

The rearrangement joins TRBV23-1 to TRBJ1-2, with D perhaps matching TRBD1 (5 bases). TRBV23-1 is flagged as an ORF with uncertain function. CDR3 length equals 11 residues. The CDR3 loop is CAIAGGCGYTF. In DNA form, the CDR3 reads TGCGCGATAGCCGGGGGTTGTGGCTACACCTTC.

This sequence joins TRBV19 and TRBJ1-2; a weak D match, TRBD1 (5 bases). Trimming took off 6 bases at V and 4 bases at J, with 15 bases between the two ends. There are 14 residues in the CDR3. The germline V gene has CDR1 LNHDA and CDR2 SQIVND (reference sequence). The CDR3 sequence: CASSRETGRYGYTF. The CDR3 bases are TGTGCCAGTAGCAGGGAAACGGGCCGCTATGGCTACACCTTC.

The chain carries TRBV3-1 (or the pseudogene TRBV3-2) and TRBJ1-2; D gene unclear. CDR1 is LGHDT and CDR2 is YNNKEL in the germline V gene (reference sequence). Trimming shortened V by 2 bases and J by 6 bases, and 13 bases separated the two germline ends. This CDR3 has 14 residues. CDR3 DNA: TGTGCCAGCAGCCAAAATTGGGCCCAAGATGGCTACACCTTC. Translation gives CASSQNWAQDGYTF.

The chain uses TRBV16 and TRBJ1-1; 8 bases match TRBD1. Germline values: CDR1 KGHSY, CDR2 FQNENV. The V segment lost 6 bases and the J segment 5 bases; nucleotides outside the gene matches: 2. The CDR3 runs 12 residues. CDR3: CASRRQGTEAFF. CDR3 nucleotides: TGTGCCAGCAGGAGACAGGGGACTGAAGCTTTCTTT.